This T cell receptor (beta chain) was profiled in a study of blood T cells in healthy people across ages. Background on the study: The template switching approach captured approximately one barcoded beta molecule for every two T cells.

The CDR3 spans 15 residues. The ends were cut back, 0 bases at V and 2 bases at J, with 10 bases in the middle. Germline loops: CDR1 MNHNS, CDR2 SASEGT. Findings and caveats of the study: Aged donors had fewer naive CD4+ cells and lower diversity than long-lived donors.

A second PCR, run for about 7 to 11 cycles, used a sample-barcoded 5' primer plus a J-beta primer mix. Any given sample supplied a minimum of 3 million CDR3-containing paired-end reads. TCRdb independently ran MiXCR on the 5' RACE reads; one entry per CDR3 protein. This table has about 1.1 million distinct CDR3 sequences, roughly two fifths appearing once. They isolated at least 6 million PBMCs from each sample. On this clonotype itself: What it recognizes is unknown.

This TCR was sampled from a man between 18 and 29 years old in good health. The sequencing sample was made of blood. The chain employs TRBV6-1 and TRBJ1-2; no clear D. The CDR3 region is CASSEADGLNYGYTF. The CDR3 region has the DNA TGTGCCAGCAGTGAAGCGGACGGACTAAACTATGGCTACACCTTC.